This T cell receptor (beta chain) was recovered during a study of cytomegalovirus exposure and HLA in healthy donors. V lost 8 bases, J lost 4 bases, and 14 bases stayed unmatched. Per germline, CDR1 PRHDT and CDR2 FYEKMQ (reference sequence). CDR3 length: 16 amino acids. An approximately 130-subject validation cohort, separate from the 666-subject first cohort, supplied the donors. TCRdb keeps only in-frame clones here, not all; method: immunoSEQ multiplex PCR. The table records about 110,000 clones, 88% of them present only once. This clonotype was sampled from a woman under 30 in good health and CMV-seropositive. The rearrangement uses TRBV13 and TRBJ1-1, with 9 bases lining up with TRBD1. Specimen: PBMCs. The CDR3 DNA reads as TGTGCCAGCGAAAGGGGAGGGGACAGGGTTGCCACTGAAGCTTTCTTT. It codes for CASERGGDRVATEAFF. Filled out from reference TRBV13 and TRBJ1-1, the complete variable domain reads AAGVIQSPRHLIKEKRETATLKCYPIPRHDTVYWYQQGPGQDPQFLISFYEKMQSDKGSIPDRFSAQQFSDYHSELNMSSLELGDSALYFCASERGGDRVATEAFFGQGTRLTVV.